Below, 7 T cell receptor beta chains from the same sample are listed, as sequenced in a study of low-dose radiotherapy and immunotherapy resistance in tumors. Time point noted: before trial treatment. Primers used for first-strand cDNA, a TRAV- and TRBV-specific set, covered both alpha and beta chains. With a constant-region primer and a V-primer adapter, TCRs were subjected to about 20 PCR cycles of amplification. TCRdb processed the reads anew with MiXCR; each CDR3 protein has one entry. This sample has under 95,000 distinct CDR3 sequences, with over 15% found just once. The material sequenced was PBMCs, taken before treatment. Receptors were obtained from a male donor with prostate cancer.

This clonotype occurred many times. One end of the junction fails to match germline, which may point to a read error. J is TRBJ2-7 and V is TRBV6-2 or TRBV6-3; D could derive from TRBD1 or TRBD2 (5 bases each). The CDR3 is 20 amino acids. The germline V gene encodes CDR1 MNHEY and CDR2 SVGEGT. The CDR3 loop reads CASSDSPGNRRPGDLYEQYF. The CDR3 DNA reads as TGTGCCAGCAGTGACTCGCCTGGTAATAGGCGTCCTGGGGACCTCTACGAGCAGTACTTC.

The rearrangement joins TRBV10-3 to TRBJ2-3; D unresolved. V was pared by 8 bases and J by 2 bases, with 11 bases between. In germline, CDR1 is ENHRY, CDR2 SYGVKD. There are 13 residues in the CDR3. In nucleotides, the CDR3 is TGTGCCATCCGACACCCCCTCACAGATACGCAGTATTTT. The encoded protein is CAIRHPLTDTQYF.

V is TRBV6-2 or TRBV6-3 and J is TRBJ1-1; D is uncertain. In germline, CDR1 is MNHEY, CDR2 SVGEGT. The V and J ends lost 7 bases and 1 base respectively, with 10 bases between them. CDR3 length: 13 amino acids. The CDR3 DNA follows: TGTGCCAGCAACCAACAGCCGAACACTGAAGCTTTCTTT. Protein: CASNQQPNTEAFF.

At least ten counts were recorded for this clonotype. This chain connects TRBV29-1 to TRBJ1-1, with TRBD1 identical over 7 bases. Looked up from germline, CDR1 is SQVTM and CDR2 is ANQGSEA. J gave up 4 bases and V 3 bases, and 11 bases lay outside the gene matches. The CDR3 spans 15 residues. The CDR3 loop reads CSVDRPGGSSTEAFF. The DNA of the CDR3 is TGCAGCGTTGATAGGCCAGGGGGTAGTTCCACTGAAGCTTTCTTT.

The sample holds many counts of this clonotype. J is TRBJ2-1 and V is TRBV3-1; weak D call: TRBD2 (5 bases). Trimming left V 1 base short and J 0 bases short, with 13 bases between. The CDR3 contains 17 residues. From germline, CDR1 is LGHDT and CDR2 YNNKEL (reference sequence). CDR3 nucleotides: TGTGCCAGCAGCCAAGGAGGGCACCCCAACTCCTACAATGAGCAGTTCTTC. Its protein is CASSQGGHPNSYNEQFF.

In its sample, this clonotype was seen many times. The chain combines TRBV6-6 with TRBJ2-1; 9 bases agree with TRBD2. In germline, CDR1 is MNHNY, CDR2 SVGAGI (reference sequence). The CDR3 runs to 14 residues. The trim removed 5 bases at V and 9 bases at J, leaving 8 bases unmatched. The CDR3: CASSDGGGVGEQFF. CDR3 DNA: TGTGCCAGCAGTGACGGCGGGGGGGTCGGTGAGCAGTTCTTC.

This chain links TRBV7-9 with TRBJ2-1, with TRBD1 matching 8 bases. V dropped 5 bases and J dropped 0; count of bases not matched to a gene: 15. CDR3 length: 19 residues. Germline values: CDR1 SEHNR, CDR2 FQNEAQ (reference sequence). The chain's CDR3 is CASSLTGTGPIGSYNEQFF. DNA of the CDR3: TGTGCCAGCAGCCTCACCGGGACAGGCCCCATCGGCTCCTACAATGAGCAGTTCTTC.